This entry lists 11 T cell receptor beta chains sequenced from one sample in a study of tumor and adjacent non-tumor tissue in lung cancer. RNA was extracted from bulk tissue without any cell sorting. Three rounds of nested PCR, following a modified ARM-PCR protocol, produced the TCRbeta library. TCRdb reprocessed the multiplex PCR reads with MiXCR, giving one entry per CDR3 protein. Among about 110,000 distinct CDR3 sequences listed, roughly 75% were seen once. The sample was lung tumor tissue. Receptors were obtained from a woman aged 55-69 years with non-small cell lung cancer.

The chain combines TRBV20-1 with TRBJ1-1; D unclear. V lost 5 bases and J lost 8, with 24 bases in between. The CDR3 runs to 15 residues. From germline, CDR1 is DFQATT and CDR2 SNEGSKA (reference sequence). The CDR3 nucleotides are TGCAGTGCTGGACCGGGCCTAATGGGAGGGCCCGAAGCTTTCTTT. It encodes CSAGPGLMGGPEAFF.

The chain combines TRBV11-3 with TRBJ2-1; 12 positions agree with TRBD2. Germline CDR1 is SGHNT and CDR2 is YENEEA. V lost 6 bases and J lost 6; bases outside the gene matches: 12. The CDR3 loop spans 17 amino acids. Here the CDR3 reads CASSLELTSGSRNEQFF. The CDR3 region has the DNA TGTGCCAGCAGTTTGGAGCTGACTAGCGGGAGCCGCAATGAGCAGTTCTTC.

There are many counts of this clonotype. The rearrangement links TRBV11-2 to TRBJ2-5; the D gene is possibly TRBD2 (5 bases). The CDR3 contains 13 residues. Germline assignment: CDR1 SGHAT and CDR2 FQNNGV. V lost 5 bases, J lost 1 base, and 8 bases lay in between. Written as DNA, the CDR3 is TGTGCCAGCAGCCCCCTAGCCCAAGAGACCCAGTACTTC. Its translation: CASSPLAQETQYF.

With respect to this clonotype: At one of its ends the junction is not consistent with the germline gene, which may arise from a read error. The V and J genes are TRBV6-2 or TRBV6-3 and TRBJ2-3, with D unclear. The length of the CDR3 is 17 residues. The germline CDR1 and CDR2 sequences are MNHEY and SVGEGT. The CDR3: CARSYFRQTESIDTQYF. As DNA, the CDR3 is TGTGCCAGGAGTTACTTCCGGCAGACGGAAAGCATAGATACGCAGTATTTT.

A note on this clonotype: The germline gene is not matched at one end of the junction; a read error may be the cause. The gene calls are TRBV11-3 and TRBJ2-5; TRBD1 matches at 12 bases. Germline V gene lookup returns CDR1 SGHNT and CDR2 YENEEA. CDR3 length equals 16 residues. The CDR3 loop reads CASSSGGTGGLETQNF. CDR3 in DNA: TGTGCCAGTAGCTCCGGCGGGACAGGGGGCTTAGAGACCCAGAACTTC.

This chain connects TRBV11-2 to TRBJ1-3; no clear D. The CDR3 covers 13 residues. The V gene's germline CDR1 is SGHAT and CDR2 FQNNGV. V was cut by 5 bases and J by 7 bases, with 12 bases left in between. The CDR3 coding sequence is TGTGCCAGCAGCCGAGCGTCCCGGAACACCATATATTTT. Its protein is CASSRASRNTIYF.

In its sample, this clonotype was seen a few times. Just one base apart from a much larger clone, this may be a read error. CDR3 sequence: CASSQGDRENQKTQYF. The CDR3 coding sequence is TGCGCCAGCAGCCAGGGAGACAGGGAGAACCAAAAGACCCAGTACTTC. The V gene is TRBV4-1, the J gene TRBJ2-5; 7 positions match TRBD1. The CDR3 is 16 amino acids. The V gene's germline CDR1 is MGHRA and CDR2 YSYEKL.

The table lists this clonotype with a few counts. The chain is built from TRBV11-1 and TRBJ2-1; 8 positions agree with TRBD1. This CDR3 comprises 15 residues. In germline, CDR1 is SGHAT, CDR2 FQDESV (reference sequence). The CDR3 reads CVSSLLGTGFNEQFF. The CDR3 DNA sequence: TGTGTCAGTAGTTTATTGGGGACAGGTTTCAATGAGCAGTTCTTC.

Turning to this clonotype: A much larger clone lies one base from this, so it may be a read error. This chain connects TRBV20-1 to TRBJ2-5; TRBD2 aligns across 8 bases. The trim removed 8 bases at V and 4 bases at J, leaving 18 bases unmatched. Germline CDR1 DFQATT, CDR2 SNEGSKA (reference sequence). The CDR3 covers 16 residues. The CDR3 DNA follows: TGCAGTACTCCAGACTTGACCGGGGGGGCCGGAGAGACCCAGTACTTC. Encoded protein: CSTPDLTGGAGETQYF.

On this clonotype: This may stem from a read error, because a much larger clone lies one nucleotide away. V usage is TRBV6-2 or TRBV6-3 and J usage is TRBJ1-2; no clear D. In germline, CDR1 is MNHEY, CDR2 SVGEGT. The CDR3 runs 12 residues. CDR3 protein: CTSSSLADGYTF. CDR3 bases: TGTACCAGCAGTTCCCTAGCGGATGGCTACACCTTC.

In its sample, this clonotype was seen a few times. This chain links TRBV12-3 or TRBV12-4 with TRBJ2-3; 8 nucleotides agree with TRBD2. V dropped 5 bases and J dropped 8; count of bases not matched to a gene: 21. The CDR3 runs to 18 residues. Written as DNA, the CDR3 is TGTGCCAGCAGTCCTCGACAGACAAGCGGGAGTAAACAAGTTACGCAGTATTTT. Protein product: CASSPRQTSGSKQVTQYF.